The 19 T cell receptor beta chains below come from one sample, sequenced in a study of Graves' ophthalmopathy and Graves' hyperthyroidism. Beta-chain TCR CDR3 regions were amplified from RNA transcripts. Investigators did first-round RT-PCR with HTBI primers, then second-round multiplex PCR. TCRdb used MiXCR to reprocess the multiplex PCR reads, holding one entry per CDR3 protein. The sample lists just over 400,000 distinct CDR3 sequences; 20% to 25% were seen once. The sequencing sample was made of peripheral blood. The receptors here all came from a woman aged 18-29 years with stable Graves' hyperthyroidism.

The chain has TRBV12-3 or TRBV12-4 and TRBJ2-2; D gene ambiguous. The CDR3 totals 13 residues. V lost 2 bases and J 7 bases, leaving 8 bases between the germline ends. The CDR3 coding sequence is TGTGCCAGCAGTTTAAATTCTATCGGGGAGCTGTTTTTT. Protein sequence: CASSLNSIGELFF.

This clonotype has a count of ten or more. This chain's CDR3 is CASSLARTRPNSPLHF. DNA for the CDR3: TGCGCCAGCAGCTTGGCCCGGACAAGGCCCAATTCACCCCTCCACTTT. J is TRBJ1-6 and V is TRBV5-1; D may be TRBD1 (5 bases). The CDR3 extends over 16 amino acids. Trimming took off 0 bases at V and 7 bases at J, with 14 bases between the two ends. Germline V gives CDR1 SGHRS, CDR2 YFSETQ.

As for this clonotype: A read error may produce the germline difference seen at one junction end. The rearrangement links TRBV12-3 or TRBV12-4 to TRBJ2-4, with D perhaps matching TRBD1 or TRBD2 (6 bases each). CDR3 length: 14 amino acids. CDR3 region: CASSSEGGSDIKYF. The CDR3 DNA follows: TGTGCCAGCAGTTCCGAGGGGGGATCGGACATTAAGTACTTC.

This clonotype was observed many times. This sequence joins TRBV2 and TRBJ2-5, with 7 bases lining up with TRBD1. J lost 4 bases, V lost 6 bases, and 8 bases had no gene match. Per the germline V gene, CDR1 is SNHLY and CDR2 is FYNNEI. The length of the CDR3 is 14 residues. In DNA, the CDR3 is TGTGCCAGCAGGACAGGGATTAGGGGAGAGACCCAGTACTTC. Residues: CASRTGIRGETQYF.

This clonotype was seen at least ten times. The V and J genes are TRBV20-1 and TRBJ2-7; TRBD2 aligns across 7 bases. Germline CDR1 is DFQATT and CDR2 is SNEGSKA (reference sequence). Trimming at V came to 3 bases and at J to 4 bases, leaving 9 bases not matched to a gene. The CDR3 extends over 14 amino acids. The CDR3 reads CSASPASGVYEQYF. CDR3 coding DNA: TGCAGTGCTAGTCCGGCTAGCGGAGTATACGAGCAGTACTTC.

The chain links TRBV11-1 to TRBJ2-2; tentative D call: TRBD2 (5 bases). CDR1 SGHAT and CDR2 FQDESV come from the germline V gene (reference sequence). The V end was cut by 2 bases, the J end by 1 base, with 11 bases between. CDR3 length equals 16 residues. In DNA form, the CDR3 reads TGTGCCAGCAGCTTACCTAGCCCAAGGAACACCGGGGAGCTGTTTTTT. Its translation is CASSLPSPRNTGELFF.

Many counts were recorded for this clonotype. J is TRBJ1-5 and V is TRBV29-1, with D hard to call. There are 16 residues in the CDR3. The germline CDR1 and CDR2 sequences are SQVTM and ANQGSEA. Trimming left V 2 bases short and J 0 bases short, with 14 bases between. The CDR3 nucleotides are TGCAGCGTTGAACCAGCGGGAGAGTATAGCAATCAGCCCCAGCATTTT. It translates to CSVEPAGEYSNQPQHF.

This clonotype was seen ten or more times. The chain uses TRBV6-1 and TRBJ1-1; D uncertain. Germline CDR1 and CDR2: MNHNS and SASEGT. This CDR3 contains 14 residues. V lost 1 base and J 0 bases, leaving 6 bases between the germline ends. The CDR3 loop reads CASSEGRLNTEAFF. CDR3 nucleotides: TGTGCCAGCAGTGAAGGGCGGTTGAACACTGAAGCTTTCTTT.

This clonotype was observed at least ten times. V and J are TRBV20-1 and TRBJ2-5; TRBD2 matches 10 bases. Germline CDR1 and CDR2: DFQATT and SNEGSKA (reference sequence). The CDR3 length is 20 residues. Germline trimming cut 6 bases from V and 1 base from J; bases unmatched to any gene: 23. The CDR3 protein is CSAAPIGASGSLTVQETQYF. CDR3 in DNA: TGCAGTGCAGCCCCTATCGGGGCTAGCGGGAGTTTGACCGTCCAAGAGACCCAGTACTTC.

The rearrangement joins TRBV6-1 to TRBJ2-5; weak D call: TRBD1 (5 bases). V lost 9 bases and J lost 5, with 16 bases in between. CDR1 is MNHNS and CDR2 is SASEGT in the germline V gene. This CDR3 has 13 amino acids. CDR3 loop: CASCPGLVETQYF. The CDR3 nucleotides are TGTGCCAGTTGCCCAGGGCTGGTGGAGACCCAGTACTTC.

In this sample, this clonotype turned up many times. V and J are TRBV4-1 and TRBJ1-1; D is ambiguous. Germline V gene lookup returns CDR1 MGHRA and CDR2 YSYEKL. This CDR3 contains 13 residues. The V and J ends lost 4 bases and 1 base respectively, with 7 bases between them. The CDR3 loop reads CASSRPANTEAFF. The CDR3 DNA reads as TGCGCCAGCAGCCGACCAGCGAACACTGAAGCTTTCTTT.

This clonotype was detected many times. The J gene is TRBJ2-5, the V gene TRBV11-1, with TRBD2 matching 9 bases. This CDR3 comprises 17 residues. V gave up 1 base and J gave up 1 base; unmatched junction bases: 7. Per germline, CDR1 SGHAT and CDR2 FQDESV (reference sequence). The DNA for the CDR3 is TGTGCCAGCAGCTTAGTTGCTAGCGGGGTCATCCAAGAGACCCAGTACTTC. Encoded protein: CASSLVASGVIQETQYF.

This clonotype was detected ten times or more. The rearrangement uses TRBV6-5 and TRBJ2-5, with 9 bases lining up with TRBD2. The CDR3 is made up of 16 amino acids. CDR1 and CDR2 from the germline V gene are MNHEY and SVGAGI. The junction had 8 bases not matched to a gene; V was cut back by 6 bases and J by 0 bases. DNA of the CDR3: TGTGCCAGCAGAAAGAGGTTAGCGGGAGACCAAGAGACCCAGTACTTC. This encodes CASRKRLAGDQETQYF.

This clonotype has more than one count but fewer than ten. The genes are TRBV6-2 or TRBV6-3 and TRBJ2-7, with D unclear. Trimming cost V 7 bases and J 3 bases, with 7 bases left between them. CDR1 and CDR2 from the germline V gene are MNHEY and SVGEGT. CDR3 length equals 11 residues. The CDR3 loop is CASTTDYEQYF. The CDR3 DNA reads as TGTGCCAGCACGACCGACTACGAGCAGTACTTC.

The V gene is TRBV15, the J gene TRBJ2-5, with D hard to call. The CDR3 is 16 residues long. V shed 2 bases and J shed 5 bases, with 18 bases lying between them. Per germline, CDR1 LNHNV and CDR2 YYDKDF (reference sequence). The CDR3 bases are TGTGCCACCAGCAGACTTCTGGGCCATTTCGCTGAGACCCAGTACTTC. Protein: CATSRLLGHFAETQYF.

This clonotype came up many times. This rearrangement joins TRBV2 to TRBJ2-7, with D unclear. The CDR3 runs 12 residues. Trimming stripped 7 bases from V and 4 bases from J, with 11 bases between. Germline CDR1 and CDR2: SNHLY and FYNNEI. CDR3 residues: CASTEGGYEQYF. The DNA for the CDR3 is TGTGCCAGCACCGAAGGTGGTTACGAGCAGTACTTC.

The gene calls are TRBV10-2 and TRBJ2-5; 10 bases are a match to TRBD2. The CDR3 consists of 17 residues. Germline-derived CDR1 and CDR2 are WSHSY and SAAADI. The V gene end was trimmed by 2 bases and the J gene end by 12 bases; junction bases not matched to a gene: 18. The CDR3 nucleotides are TGCGCCAGCAGTGAGCCATGGCCCGGACTAGCGGAAGAGACGGAGTACTTC. Translation: CASSEPWPGLAEETEYF.

This clonotype has a count of ten or more. The V gene is TRBV6-5, the J gene TRBJ1-5; D not resolved. Looked up from germline, CDR1 is MNHEY and CDR2 is SVGAGI. The CDR3 consists of 15 residues. Trimming left V 4 bases short and J 4 bases short, with 14 bases between. The CDR3 coding sequence is TGTGCCAGCAGTTTGAAGGCAGGTGGAAATCAGCCCCAGCATTTT. Translation: CASSLKAGGNQPQHF.

A word on this clonotype: A read error may be the cause here, since a much bigger clone is one base away. This sequence joins TRBV6-2 or TRBV6-3 and TRBJ2-7, with a tentative D call TRBD1 (6 bases). The CDR3 runs 14 residues. CDR1 is MNHEY, CDR2 SVGEGT, per germline. The CDR3 protein is CAISPEGGLGEQYF. CDR3 in DNA: TGTGCCATCAGTCCCGAAGGGGGTCTGGGCGAGCAGTACTTC.